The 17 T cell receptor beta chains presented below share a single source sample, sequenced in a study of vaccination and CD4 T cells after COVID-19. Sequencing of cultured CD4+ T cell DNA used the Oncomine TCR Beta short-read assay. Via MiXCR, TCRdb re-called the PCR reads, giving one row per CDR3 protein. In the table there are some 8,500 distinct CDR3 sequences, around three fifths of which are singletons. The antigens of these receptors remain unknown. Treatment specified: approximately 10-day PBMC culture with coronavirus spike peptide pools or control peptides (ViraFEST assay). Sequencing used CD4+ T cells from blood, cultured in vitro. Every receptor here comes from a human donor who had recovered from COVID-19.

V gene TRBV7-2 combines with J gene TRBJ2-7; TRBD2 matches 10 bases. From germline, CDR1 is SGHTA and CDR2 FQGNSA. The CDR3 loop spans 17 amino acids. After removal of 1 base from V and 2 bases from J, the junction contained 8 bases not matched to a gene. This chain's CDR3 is CASSLVSGRARAYEQYF. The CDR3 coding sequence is TGTGCCAGCAGCTTAGTCAGCGGGAGGGCCAGGGCCTACGAGCAGTACTTC. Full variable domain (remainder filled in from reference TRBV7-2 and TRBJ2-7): GAGVSQSPSNKVTEKGKDVELRCDPISGHTALYWYRQSLGQGLEFLIYFQGNSAPDKSGLPSDRFSAERTGGSVSTLTIQRTQQEDSAVYLCASSLVSGRARAYEQYFGPGTRLTVT.

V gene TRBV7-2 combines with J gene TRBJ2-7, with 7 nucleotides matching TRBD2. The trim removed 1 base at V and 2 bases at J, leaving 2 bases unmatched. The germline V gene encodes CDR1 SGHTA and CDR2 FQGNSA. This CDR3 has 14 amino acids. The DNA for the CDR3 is TGTGCCAGCAGCTTAGGGGGGGGACCCTACGAGCAGTACTTC. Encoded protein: CASSLGGGPYEQYF.

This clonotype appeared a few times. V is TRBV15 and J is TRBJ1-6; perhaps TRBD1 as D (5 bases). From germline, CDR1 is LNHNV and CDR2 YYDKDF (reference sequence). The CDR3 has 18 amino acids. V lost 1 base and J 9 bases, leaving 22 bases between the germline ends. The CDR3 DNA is TGTGCCACCAGCAGAGGGGTCATCCCGGGACGCTACACTTCACCCCTCCACTTT. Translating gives CATSRGVIPGRYTSPLHF. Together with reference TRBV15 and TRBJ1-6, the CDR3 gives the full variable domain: DAMVIQNPRYQVTQFGKPVTLSCSQTLNHNVMYWYQQKSSQAPKLLFHYYDKDFNNEADTPDNFQSRRPNTSFCFLDIRSPGLGDTAMYLCATSRGVIPGRYTSPLHFGNGTRLTVT.

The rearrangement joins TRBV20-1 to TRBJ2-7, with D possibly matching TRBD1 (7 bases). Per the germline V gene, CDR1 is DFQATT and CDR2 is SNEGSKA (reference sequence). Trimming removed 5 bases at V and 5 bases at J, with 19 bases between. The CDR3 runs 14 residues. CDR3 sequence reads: CSAERRDSAHEQYF. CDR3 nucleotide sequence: TGCAGTGCTGAGCGGAGGGACAGTGCCCACGAGCAGTACTTC.

CDR3 nucleotides: TGTGCCAGCAGTGATCTGACAGGGGGGAACCAGCCCCAGCATTTT. Translating gives CASSDLTGGNQPQHF. This chain connects TRBV25-1 to TRBJ1-5, with 9 bases that match TRBD1. J was trimmed by 7 bases and V by 3 bases; bases with no gene match: 7. The CDR3 has 15 residues. In germline, CDR1 is MGHDK, CDR2 SYGVNS.

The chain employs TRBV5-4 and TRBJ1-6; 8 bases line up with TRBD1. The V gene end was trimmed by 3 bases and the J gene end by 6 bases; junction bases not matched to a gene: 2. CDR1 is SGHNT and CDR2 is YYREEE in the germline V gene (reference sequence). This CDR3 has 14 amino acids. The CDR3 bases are TGTGCCAGCAGCTCCGACAGGGGTAATTCACCCCTCCACTTT. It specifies CASSSDRGNSPLHF.

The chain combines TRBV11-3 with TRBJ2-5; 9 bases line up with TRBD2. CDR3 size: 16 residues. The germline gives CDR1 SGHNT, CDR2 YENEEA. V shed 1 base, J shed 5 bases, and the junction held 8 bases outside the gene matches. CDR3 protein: CASSLGLAVEGETQYF. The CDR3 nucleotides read TGTGCCAGCAGCTTAGGACTAGCGGTTGAGGGGGAGACCCAGTACTTC.

CDR3 protein: CATSRDLDSNGYTF. The CDR3 DNA follows: TGTGCCACCAGCAGAGATCTTGACAGTAATGGCTACACCTTC. The rearrangement links TRBV15 to TRBJ1-2; D might be TRBD1 (5 bases). The CDR3 has 14 amino acids. Trimming took 0 bases from V and 6 from J, leaving 11 bases between them. Germline CDR1 is LNHNV and CDR2 is YYDKDF (reference sequence).

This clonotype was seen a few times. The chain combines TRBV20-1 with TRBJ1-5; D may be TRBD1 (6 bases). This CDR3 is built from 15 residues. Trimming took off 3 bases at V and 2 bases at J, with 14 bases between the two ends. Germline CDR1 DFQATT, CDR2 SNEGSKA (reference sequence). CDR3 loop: CSARLTGSGNQPQHF. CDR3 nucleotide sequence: TGCAGTGCTAGGCTCACAGGGAGTGGCAATCAGCCCCAGCATTTT.

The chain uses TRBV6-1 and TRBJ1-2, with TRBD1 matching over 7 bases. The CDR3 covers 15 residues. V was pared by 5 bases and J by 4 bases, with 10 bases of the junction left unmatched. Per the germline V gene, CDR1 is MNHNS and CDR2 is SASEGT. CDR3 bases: TGTGCCAGCAGTCACCAGGGGGGAAAGGGCTATGGCTACACCTTC. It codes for CASSHQGGKGYGYTF.

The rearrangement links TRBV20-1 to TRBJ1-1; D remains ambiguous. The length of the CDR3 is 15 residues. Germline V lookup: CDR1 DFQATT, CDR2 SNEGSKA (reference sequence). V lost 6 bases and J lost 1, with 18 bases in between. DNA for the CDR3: TGCAGTGCGCCAAAGGGTGGGAACCCGAACACTGAAGCTTTCTTT. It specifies CSAPKGGNPNTEAFF.

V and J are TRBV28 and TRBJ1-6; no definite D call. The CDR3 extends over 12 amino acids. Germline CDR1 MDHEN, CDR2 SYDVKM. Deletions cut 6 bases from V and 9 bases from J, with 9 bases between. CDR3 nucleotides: TGTGCCAGCAGGGATAATAGTTCACCCCTCCACTTT. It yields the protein CASRDNSSPLHF.

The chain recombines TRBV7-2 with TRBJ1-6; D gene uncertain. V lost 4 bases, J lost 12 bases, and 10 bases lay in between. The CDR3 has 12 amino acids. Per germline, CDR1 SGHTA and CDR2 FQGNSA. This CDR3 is CASSSTLLPLHF. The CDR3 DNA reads TGTGCCAGCAGCTCGACCCTACTACCCCTCCACTTT.

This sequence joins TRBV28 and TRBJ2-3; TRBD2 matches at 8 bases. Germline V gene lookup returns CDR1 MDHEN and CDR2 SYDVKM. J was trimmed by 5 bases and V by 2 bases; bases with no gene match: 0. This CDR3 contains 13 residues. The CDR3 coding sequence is TGTGCCAGCAGTTTAGCGGGGGGAGATACGCAGTATTTT. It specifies CASSLAGGDTQYF. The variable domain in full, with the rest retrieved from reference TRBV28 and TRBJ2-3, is DVKVTQSSRYLVKRTGEKVFLECVQDMDHENMFWYRQDPGLGLRLIYFSYDVKMKEKGDIPEGYSVSREKKERFSLILESASTNQTSMYLCASSLAGGDTQYFGPGTRLTVL.

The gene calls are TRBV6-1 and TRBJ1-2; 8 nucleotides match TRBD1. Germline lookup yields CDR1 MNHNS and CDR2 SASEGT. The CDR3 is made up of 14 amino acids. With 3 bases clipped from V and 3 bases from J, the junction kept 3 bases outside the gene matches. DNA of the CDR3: TGTGCCAGCAGTGATACAGGGGGTCACTATGGCTACACCTTC. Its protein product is CASSDTGGHYGYTF.

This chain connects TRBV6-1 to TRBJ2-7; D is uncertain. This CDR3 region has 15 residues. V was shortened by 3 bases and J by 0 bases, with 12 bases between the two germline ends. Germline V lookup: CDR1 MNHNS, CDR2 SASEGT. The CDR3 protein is CASSDERLGSYEQYF. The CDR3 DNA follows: TGTGCCAGCAGTGACGAGCGATTGGGCTCCTACGAGCAGTACTTC.

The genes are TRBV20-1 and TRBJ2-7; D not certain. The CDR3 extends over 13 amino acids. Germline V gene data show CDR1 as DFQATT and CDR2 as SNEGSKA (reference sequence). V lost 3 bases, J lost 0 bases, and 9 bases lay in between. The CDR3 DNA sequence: TGCAGTGCTAGTACGGGCAGCTCCTACGAGCAGTACTTC. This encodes CSASTGSSYEQYF.